The entry below describes one T cell receptor (beta chain). Antigen specificity is unknown. This entry is derived from a study of long-term antiretroviral therapy in people with HIV. Study results and caveats: Collection of the blood took place between about 2003 and 2017. The ART regimens in use then may have been less effective than current ones. Repertoire composition at all time points was dominated by clones that had expanded before ART. An increase in diversity followed ART, yet levels stayed below transplant donor controls.

V lost 4 bases, J lost 2 bases, and 6 bases stayed unmatched. The CDR3 is made up of 16 amino acids. Per the germline V gene, CDR1 is PRHDT and CDR2 is FYEKMQ (reference sequence). The assay, immunoSEQ v3.0, was run at survey level. Produced via immunoSEQ multiplex PCR; TCRdb's table is partial and in-frame only. Here the sample spans more than 20,000 clones, 85% to 95% being singletons. Each donor provided at least one pre-ART PBMC sample and at least two post-ART PBMC samples. The rearrangement uses TRBV13 and TRBJ2-5, with 11 nucleotides matching TRBD2. Sequenced here: unsorted PBMCs, sampled about 5 years after starting antiretroviral therapy. The source of this sequence is a woman aged 45 to 65 with HIV. As DNA, the CDR3 is TGTGCCAGCAGCTACGGCCGACTAGCGGGGCAAGAGACCCAGTACTTC. Its protein is CASSYGRLAGQETQYF.